The T cell receptor (beta chain) described here comes from a study of shared clonotypes between healthy human individuals. Study-wide background: Every donor yielded three CD4 naive, three CD4 memory, two CD8 naive and one CD8 memory plate.

This clone was detected only once. There are 15 residues in the CDR3. Trimming removed 2 bases at V and 7 bases at J, with 13 bases between. Germline CDR1 and CDR2: SGHKS and YYEKEE (reference sequence). The data were produced by immunoSEQ multiplex PCR, yet TCRdb's version contains in-frame clones alone and is incomplete. Found here are 2,500,000 or so clones, 85% to 95% of them singletons; the top ten hold 0.11% to 0.15%. The rearrangement links TRBV5-5 to TRBJ1-6, with no clear D. The clonotype was recovered from a man aged 18 to 29 in good health. The sequenced sample consisted of naive CD4+ T cells sorted from blood. Regarding subset: CD45RA+ positively selected. CDR3 in amino acids: CASSFEGHLNSPLHF. The CDR3 nucleotides read TGTGCCAGCAGCTTTGAAGGGCACTTAAATTCACCCCTCCACTTT.